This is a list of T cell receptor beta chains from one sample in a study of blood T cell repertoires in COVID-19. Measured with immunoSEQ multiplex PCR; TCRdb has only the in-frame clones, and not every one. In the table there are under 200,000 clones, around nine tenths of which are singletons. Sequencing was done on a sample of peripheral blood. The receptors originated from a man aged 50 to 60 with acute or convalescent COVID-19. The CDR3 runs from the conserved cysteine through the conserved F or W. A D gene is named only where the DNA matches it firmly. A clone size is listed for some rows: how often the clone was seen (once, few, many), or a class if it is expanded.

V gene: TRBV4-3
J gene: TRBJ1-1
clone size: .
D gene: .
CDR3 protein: CASSQELGHRNTEAFF
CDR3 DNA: TGCGCCAGCAGCCAAGAGCTGGGACACAGGAACACTGAAGCTTTCTTT

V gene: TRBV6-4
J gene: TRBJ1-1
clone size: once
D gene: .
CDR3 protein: CASSDGENTEAFF
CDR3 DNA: TGTGCCAGTTCGGACGGGGAGAACACTGAAGCTTTCTTT

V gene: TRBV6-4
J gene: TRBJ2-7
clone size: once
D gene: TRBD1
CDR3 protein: CASSDSGRGQVFAYEQYF
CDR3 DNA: TGTGCCAGCAGTGACTCGGGCAGGGGGCAGGTTTTTGCCTACGAGCAGTACTTC

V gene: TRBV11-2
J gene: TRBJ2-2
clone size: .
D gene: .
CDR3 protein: CASSSPRTVSTGELFF
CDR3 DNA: TGTGCCAGCAGCTCCCCCCGGACAGTTTCCACCGGGGAGCTGTTTTTT

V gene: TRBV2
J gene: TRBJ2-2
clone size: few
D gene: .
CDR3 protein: CASSPDSPNTGELFF
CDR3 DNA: TGTGCCAGCAGTCCCGACTCGCCGAACACCGGGGAGCTGTTTTTT

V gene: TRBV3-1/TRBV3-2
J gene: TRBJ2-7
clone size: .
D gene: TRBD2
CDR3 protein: CASSLGLAAYEQYF
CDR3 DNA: TGTGCCAGCAGCCTAGGACTAGCGGCCTACGAGCAGTACTTC

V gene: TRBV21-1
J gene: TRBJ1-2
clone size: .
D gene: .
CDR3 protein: CASRRVRDRVCGYTF
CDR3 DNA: TGTGCCAGTCGTCGGGTACGGGACAGGGTATGTGGCTACACCTTC

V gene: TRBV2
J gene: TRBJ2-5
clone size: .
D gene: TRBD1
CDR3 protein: CASSPGQGGQTQYF
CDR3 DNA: TGTGCCAGCAGCCCGGGACAGGGCGGACAGACCCAGTACTTC

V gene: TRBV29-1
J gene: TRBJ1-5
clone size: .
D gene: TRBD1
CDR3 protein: CSVQGAGNQPQHF
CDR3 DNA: TGCAGCGTTCAGGGGGCCGGCAATCAGCCCCAGCATTTT

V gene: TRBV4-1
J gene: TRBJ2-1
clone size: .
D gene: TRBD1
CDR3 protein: CASSHPPGQGANEQFF
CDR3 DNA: TGCGCCAGCAGCCATCCCCCGGGACAGGGGGCAAATGAGCAGTTCTTC

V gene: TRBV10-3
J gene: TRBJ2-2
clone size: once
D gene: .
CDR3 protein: CAISDWRGRGAGELFF
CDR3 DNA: TGTGCCATCAGTGATTGGCGGGGACGTGGTGCCGGGGAGCTGTTTTTT

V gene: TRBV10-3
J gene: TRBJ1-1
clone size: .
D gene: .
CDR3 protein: CAISDLDGMNTEAFF
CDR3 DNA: TGTGCCATCAGTGACCTCGACGGGATGAACACTGAAGCTTTCTTT

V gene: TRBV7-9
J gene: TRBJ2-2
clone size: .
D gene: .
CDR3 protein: CASSPPTPNTGELFF
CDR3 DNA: TGTGCCAGCAGCCCTCCGACACCGAACACCGGGGAGCTGTTTTTT

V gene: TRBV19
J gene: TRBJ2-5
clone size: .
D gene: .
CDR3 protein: CASSIGQGGAGRKTQYF
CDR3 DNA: TGTGCCAGTAGTATTGGACAGGGAGGGGCGGGACGGAAGACCCAGTACTTC

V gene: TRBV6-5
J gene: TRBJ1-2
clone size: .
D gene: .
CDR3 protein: CASRDTGYGYTF
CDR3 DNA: TGTGCCAGCAGGGACACAGGGTATGGCTACACCTTC

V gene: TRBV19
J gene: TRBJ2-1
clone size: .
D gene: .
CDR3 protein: CASSTVLRGGSYNEQFF
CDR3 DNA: TGTGCCAGTAGTACCGTCTTGCGGGGTGGGTCCTACAATGAGCAGTTCTTC

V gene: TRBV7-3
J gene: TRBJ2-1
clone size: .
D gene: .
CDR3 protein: CASSERGLNEQFF
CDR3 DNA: TGTGCCAGCAGCGAAAGGGGGTTGAATGAGCAGTTCTTC

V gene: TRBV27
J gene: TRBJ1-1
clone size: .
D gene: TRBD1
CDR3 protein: CASSLPGTGICEAFF
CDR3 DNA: TGTGCCAGCAGTTTACCCGGGACAGGGATATGTGAAGCTTTCTTT

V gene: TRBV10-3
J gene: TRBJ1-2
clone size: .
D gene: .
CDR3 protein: CAISDRSGYTF
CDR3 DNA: TGTGCCATCTCGGACAGATCCGGCTACACCTTC

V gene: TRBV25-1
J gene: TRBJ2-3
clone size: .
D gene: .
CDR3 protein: CASSDAGALDTQYF
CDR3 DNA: TGTGCCAGCAGTGATGCGGGGGCCCTAGATACGCAGTATTTT

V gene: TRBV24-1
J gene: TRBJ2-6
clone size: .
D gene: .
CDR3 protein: CATSGAGPGANVLTF
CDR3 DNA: TGTGCCACCAGTGGGGCAGGGCCTGGGGCCAACGTCCTGACTTTC

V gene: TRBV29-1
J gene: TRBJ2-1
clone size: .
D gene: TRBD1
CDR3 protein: CSVVKTGGLGEQFF
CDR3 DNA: TGCAGCGTTGTGAAGACAGGGGGTTTGGGTGAGCAGTTCTTC

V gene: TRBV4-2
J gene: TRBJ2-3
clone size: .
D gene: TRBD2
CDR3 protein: CASSQGLASLDTQYF
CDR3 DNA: TGTGCCAGCAGCCAGGGACTAGCGAGTTTAGATACGCAGTATTTT

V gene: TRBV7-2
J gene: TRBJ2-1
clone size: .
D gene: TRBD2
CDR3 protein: CASSLMAGGLNEQFF
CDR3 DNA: TGTGCCAGCAGCTTAATGGCGGGGGGGCTTAATGAGCAGTTCTTC

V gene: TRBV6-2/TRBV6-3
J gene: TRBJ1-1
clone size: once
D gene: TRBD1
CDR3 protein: CASSERGGAAEAFF
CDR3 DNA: TGTGCCAGCAGCGAACGAGGGGGCGCCGCTGAAGCTTTCTTT